These 30 T cell receptor beta chains were sequenced from one sample in a study of T cells after yellow fever vaccination. TCRdb redid the calling of the 5' RACE reads with MiXCR, one entry per CDR3 protein. The sample shows a few hundred thousand distinct CDR3 sequences, about 4% of them seen only once. The sample was PBMCs, taken 5 days after the yellow fever booster vaccination. Every receptor here comes from a man younger than 35 who received the YFV17D yellow fever vaccine.

This clonotype was seen more than once but under ten times. J is TRBJ1-1 and V is TRBV5-1; weak D call: TRBD1 (5 bases). Germline V gives CDR1 SGHRS, CDR2 YFSETQ. Trimming cost V 4 bases and J 5 bases, with 18 bases left between them. The CDR3 has 15 residues. As DNA, the CDR3 is TGCGCCAGCAGCCCACTTTCGGGGGTAGGGACTGAAGCTTTCTTT. Translation: CASSPLSGVGTEAFF.

This clonotype occurred a few times. J is TRBJ1-2 and V is TRBV6-1; maybe TRBD1 (5 bases). Trimming shortened V by 6 bases and J by 3 bases, and 14 bases separated the two germline ends. CDR1 is MNHNS, CDR2 SASEGT, per germline. The CDR3 runs to 14 residues. The CDR3 nucleotides are TGTGCCAGCAGCCCCAGACAGATCGACTATGGCTACACCTTC. The encoded protein is CASSPRQIDYGYTF.

This clonotype was seen more than once but under ten times. The V and J genes are TRBV6-5 and TRBJ1-5; D remains unclear. The length of the CDR3 is 13 residues. The germline V gene encodes CDR1 MNHEY and CDR2 SVGAGI. V lost 6 bases and J 5 bases, leaving 11 bases between the germline ends. CDR3 residues: CASSPTRDQPQHF. The CDR3 DNA follows: TGTGCCAGCAGCCCTACAAGGGATCAGCCCCAGCATTTT.

In this sample, this clonotype turned up a few times. The chain combines TRBV9 with TRBJ2-1; 10 nucleotides match TRBD2. J gave up 7 bases and V 4 bases, and 14 bases lay outside the gene matches. Per the germline V gene, CDR1 is SGDLS and CDR2 is YYNGEE. This CDR3 has 17 amino acids. The CDR3 sequence is CASSPGRGSSGGNEQFF. The CDR3 coding sequence is TGTGCCAGCAGCCCCGGAAGGGGGTCTAGCGGGGGAAATGAGCAGTTCTTC.

This clonotype was counted at least ten times. V usage is TRBV5-6 and J usage is TRBJ1-6; 7 nucleotides agree with TRBD1. V lost 3 bases to trimming and J lost 10 bases; unmatched junction nucleotides: 7. Germline values: CDR1 SGHDT, CDR2 YYEEEE. The CDR3 is 14 amino acids. CDR3 DNA: TGTGCCAGCAGCTGGGAGGGGGCGCAATCACCCCTCCACTTT. It codes for CASSWEGAQSPLHF.

In its sample, this clonotype was seen many times. The chain couples TRBV12-3 or TRBV12-4 to TRBJ2-7; tentative D call: TRBD1 (6 bases). This CDR3 comprises 13 residues. In nucleotides, the CDR3 is TGTGCCAGCACCCAAGGGTCTAGTAGGAACGGACAGGTC. It codes for CASTQGSSRNGQV.

This clonotype was found many times. The V and J genes are TRBV5-1 and TRBJ2-3; perhaps TRBD2 as D (6 bases). The ends were cut back, 4 bases at V and 6 bases at J, with 12 bases in the middle. Germline V CDR1 and CDR2: SGHRS, YFSETQ. CDR3 size: 13 residues. The CDR3 DNA follows: TGCGCCAGCAGCGGTGACAGCGGGGATACGCAGTATTTT. This gives the protein CASSGDSGDTQYF.

This clonotype was detected many times. The J gene is TRBJ2-3, the V gene TRBV7-6, with a tentative D call TRBD2 (5 bases). Germline-derived CDR1 and CDR2 are SGHVS and FNYEAQ. Trimming pared 2 bases from V and 1 base from J, leaving 7 bases between. This CDR3 is built from 14 residues. CDR3 loop: CASSLTGGTDTQYF. Written as DNA, the CDR3 is TGTGCCAGCAGCTTAACCGGGGGCACAGATACGCAGTATTTT.

This clonotype was counted between two and nine times. CDR3 DNA sequence: TGTGCCAGCAGTGAGACAGGGGAGACCGGGGAGCTGTTTTTT. Encoded protein: CASSETGETGELFF. The chain links TRBV6-4 to TRBJ2-2; 8 bases fit TRBD1. V was clipped by 3 bases and J by 5 bases; unmatched bases: 2. CDR3 length equals 14 residues. CDR1 is MRHNA, CDR2 SNTAGT, per germline.

This rearrangement joins TRBV3-1 to TRBJ2-7; TRBD2 aligns across 9 bases. The J call may be in error: the DNA end matches TRBJ2-1 better. CDR1 is LGHDT and CDR2 is YNNKEL in the germline V gene (reference sequence). The CDR3 is 17 residues long. The CDR3 DNA follows: TGTGCCAGCAGCCAAGACGTAGCGGGAGCTATCTACAATGAGCAGTTCTTC. Translating gives CASSQDVAGAIYNEQFF.

This clonotype was detected ten times or more. J is TRBJ1-5 and V is TRBV20-1; tentative D call: TRBD1 (6 bases). Per the germline V gene, CDR1 is DFQATT and CDR2 is SNEGSKA (reference sequence). Trimming pared 3 bases from V and 5 bases from J, leaving 8 bases between. The CDR3 sequence is 12 residues long. CDR3 in amino acids: CSARRGDQPQHF. The CDR3 DNA follows: TGCAGTGCTAGGAGGGGGGATCAGCCCCAGCATTTT.

The table lists this clonotype with many counts. The chain uses TRBV6-6 and TRBJ2-6; D is tentatively TRBD1 or TRBD2 (5 bases each). This CDR3 is 16 amino acids long. Deletions cut 0 bases from V and 0 bases from J, with 6 bases between. Germline-derived CDR1 and CDR2 are MNHNY and SVGAGI (reference sequence). The CDR3 nucleotides read TGTGCCAGCAGTTACTCGGGGGACTCTGGGGCCAACGTCCTGACTTTC. Protein sequence: CASSYSGDSGANVLTF.

This clonotype occurred many times. The chain recombines TRBV11-2 with TRBJ2-1; no reliable D call. The CDR3 is 16 amino acids. CDR1 SGHAT and CDR2 FQNNGV come from the germline V gene. Trimming took 5 bases from V and 0 from J, leaving 14 bases between them. This chain's CDR3 is CASSRSAASSYNEQFF. In DNA form, the CDR3 reads TGTGCCAGCAGCCGCTCCGCGGCTAGCTCCTACAATGAGCAGTTCTTC.

The chain combines TRBV7-8 with TRBJ2-2; no clear D gene. Per germline, CDR1 SGHVS and CDR2 FQNEAQ. The length of the CDR3 is 14 residues. V lost 0 bases to trimming and J lost 7 bases, with 9 bases between them. The CDR3 sequence: CASSLAGHNGELFF. In DNA, the CDR3 is TGTGCCAGCAGCTTAGCAGGGCATAACGGGGAGCTGTTTTTT. Variable domain in full (rest from reference TRBV7-8 and TRBJ2-2): GAGVSQSPRYKVAKRGQDVALRCDPISGHVSLFWYQQALGQGPEFLTYFQNEAQLDKSGLPSDRFFAERPEGSVSTLKIQRTQQEDSAVYLCASSLAGHNGELFFGEGSRLTVL.

This clonotype was counted ten times or more. The V call is TRBV7-3, the J call TRBJ2-3; D remains unclear. Germline values: CDR1 SGHTA, CDR2 FQGTGA. V was cut by 4 bases and J by 5 bases, with 10 bases left in between. This CDR3 region has 13 residues. Here the CDR3 reads CASSSSFLDTQYF. DNA for the CDR3: TGTGCCAGCAGCTCGTCGTTCCTAGATACGCAGTATTTT.

V usage is TRBV19 and J usage is TRBJ1-2, with a possible D match to TRBD1 (6 bases). The germline CDR1 and CDR2 sequences are LNHDA and SQIVND (reference sequence). The CDR3 loop spans 16 amino acids. V was cut by 3 bases and J by 4 bases, with 18 bases left in between. The CDR3 protein is CASSIGYRAASYGYTF. As DNA, the CDR3 is TGTGCCAGTAGTATTGGGTACAGGGCGGCGAGCTATGGCTACACCTTC.

This clonotype was picked up a small number of times. CDR3 sequence (DNA): TGTGCCAGCAGCTTAAATTCACAGGGAAGCACCGGGGAGCTGTTTTTT. This encodes CASSLNSQGSTGELFF. The chain carries TRBV7-3 and TRBJ2-2; D is perhaps TRBD1 (6 bases). Germline loops: CDR1 SGHTA, CDR2 FQGTGA. This CDR3 is 16 amino acids long. Trimming took 1 base from V and 4 from J, leaving 13 bases between them.

This chain uses TRBV27 with TRBJ2-5, with 8 nucleotides matching TRBD2. The germline gives CDR1 MNHEY, CDR2 SMNVEV (reference sequence). Germline trimming cut 1 base from V and 4 bases from J; bases unmatched to any gene: 11. The CDR3 covers 17 residues. The CDR3 DNA sequence: TGTGCCAGCAGTTTATGGAGTAGCGGGGCGGGGGTAGAGACCCAGTACTTC. This translates into CASSLWSSGAGVETQYF.

The chain recombines TRBV12-3 or TRBV12-4 with TRBJ1-5; D remains ambiguous. The CDR3 sequence is 15 residues long. Trimming took off 3 bases at V and 4 bases at J, with 13 bases between the two ends. The CDR3, as DNA: TGTGCCAGCAGTTTTTCTCGGGAGCTTAATCAGCCCCAGCATTTT. Amino acid sequence: CASSFSRELNQPQHF.

In its sample, this clonotype was seen a few times. The chain joins TRBV5-6 to TRBJ2-7, with 7 nucleotides matching TRBD1. The junction had 10 bases not matched to a gene; V was cut back by 4 bases and J by 0 bases. CDR1 is SGHDT, CDR2 YYEEEE, per germline. The CDR3 extends over 16 amino acids. The CDR3 nucleotides read TGTGCCAGCAGCACCACGACAGGGTGGAGCTCCTACGAGCAGTACGTC. It yields the protein CASSTTTGWSSYEQYV.

This clonotype appeared many times. This chain uses TRBV20-1 with TRBJ2-3; D is possibly TRBD1 (6 bases). The CDR3 loop spans 15 amino acids. Between the trimmed V and J ends, which lost 0 bases and 1 base, there was a span of 11 bases. Germline CDR1 DFQATT, CDR2 SNEGSKA (reference sequence). This chain's CDR3 is CSARDPGVGTDTQYF. The CDR3, as DNA: TGCAGTGCTAGAGATCCAGGGGTTGGCACAGATACGCAGTATTTT.

This CDR3 reads CASSRQGAGGANVLTF. CDR3 coding DNA: TGTGCCAGTAGTCGTCAGGGGGCCGGTGGGGCCAACGTCCTGACTTTC. The rearrangement links TRBV19 to TRBJ2-6, with TRBD1 identical over 8 bases. CDR3 length: 16 residues. Germline CDR1 LNHDA, CDR2 SQIVND (reference sequence). V trimming: 5 bases; J trimming: 3 bases; junction bases outside the gene matches: 6. The variable domain in full, with the rest retrieved from reference TRBV19 and TRBJ2-6, is DGGITQSPKYLFRKEGQNVTLSCEQNLNHDAMYWYRQDPGQGLRLIYYSQIVNDFQKGDIAEGYSVSREKKESFPLTVTSAQKNPTAFYLCASSRQGAGGANVLTFGAGSRLTVL.

A few counts support this clonotype. The genes are TRBV7-2 and TRBJ1-5; D perhaps matches TRBD1 (6 bases). Between the trimmed V and J ends, which lost 3 bases and 7 bases, there was a span of 13 bases. Germline V lookup: CDR1 SGHTA, CDR2 FQGNSA. CDR3 length: 14 residues. DNA for the CDR3: TGTGCCAGCAGCTTCGGGGGCCTCGGACAGCCCCAGCATTTT. Encoded protein: CASSFGGLGQPQHF.

There are a few counts of this clonotype. The V call is TRBV7-9, the J call TRBJ1-3; TRBD1 is a possible D gene (5 bases). Trimming removed 10 bases at V and 4 bases at J, with 20 bases between. Germline loops: CDR1 SEHNR, CDR2 FQNEAQ (reference sequence). The CDR3 is made up of 15 amino acids. CDR3 residues: CATAPGPPPGNTIYF. Here the CDR3 DNA reads TGTGCCACGGCCCCGGGACCACCACCAGGAAACACCATATATTTT.

This chain connects TRBV6-1 to TRBJ2-7; tentatively, D is TRBD1 or TRBD2 (6 bases each). The ends were cut back, 2 bases at V and 4 bases at J, with 15 bases in the middle. CDR3 length: 15 amino acids. Germline-derived CDR1 and CDR2 are MNHNS and SASEGT. DNA for the CDR3: TGTGCCAGCAGTGAATGGGCAGGAGGGGGATACGAGCAGTACGTC. Protein: CASSEWAGGGYEQYV.

This sequence joins TRBV28 and TRBJ2-5, with D possibly being TRBD1 (5 bases). Germline V gives CDR1 MDHEN, CDR2 SYDVKM. CDR3 length: 13 amino acids. The V end was cut by 4 bases, the J end by 2 bases, with 8 bases between. CDR3 bases: TGTGCCAGCAGTTCCCCAGGGCAAGAGACCCAGTACTTC. Translated: CASSSPGQETQYF.

This clonotype was picked up many times. The V call is TRBV5-1, the J call TRBJ1-6; D unresolved. Trimming stripped 5 bases from V and 7 bases from J, with 16 bases between. The germline V gene has CDR1 SGHRS and CDR2 YFSETQ. This CDR3 has 15 amino acids. CDR3 DNA sequence: TGCGCCAGCAGTTTATCACAGATTGGCAATTCACCCCTCCACTTT. This sequence encodes CASSLSQIGNSPLHF. Looking up the rest from reference TRBV5-1 and TRBJ1-6 gives the full variable domain: KAGVTQTPRYLIKTRGQQVTLSCSPISGHRSVSWYQQTPGQGLQFLFEYFSETQRNKGNFPGRFSGRQFSNSRSEMNVSTLELGDSALYLCASSLSQIGNSPLHFGNGTRLTVT.

This sequence joins TRBV7-9 and TRBJ1-1; tentatively, D is TRBD1 (5 bases). V lost 7 bases and J lost 1, with 10 bases in between. CDR3 length equals 13 residues. CDR1 SEHNR and CDR2 FQNEAQ come from the germline V gene (reference sequence). The CDR3 loop reads CASILQGNTEAFF. The DNA of the CDR3 is TGTGCCAGCATTCTCCAGGGGAACACTGAAGCTTTCTTT.

This clonotype was detected ten times or more. The chain has TRBV10-3 and TRBJ2-7; D uncertain. Germline loops: CDR1 ENHRY, CDR2 SYGVKD. V was shortened by 3 bases and J by 2 bases, with 8 bases between the two germline ends. The CDR3 is 13 amino acids. This chain's CDR3 is CAISDQVTYEQYF. CDR3 sequence (DNA): TGTGCCATCAGTGATCAAGTGACCTACGAGCAGTACTTC.

The V gene is TRBV29-1, the J gene TRBJ2-7; D not resolved. The CDR3 has 12 amino acids. Germline assignment: CDR1 SQVTM and CDR2 ANQGSEA. Trimming cost V 3 bases and J 6 bases, with 12 bases left between them. For the CDR3, the DNA is TGCAGCGTTGACTGGCAGATGGGCGAGCAGTACTTC. It specifies CSVDWQMGEQYF.